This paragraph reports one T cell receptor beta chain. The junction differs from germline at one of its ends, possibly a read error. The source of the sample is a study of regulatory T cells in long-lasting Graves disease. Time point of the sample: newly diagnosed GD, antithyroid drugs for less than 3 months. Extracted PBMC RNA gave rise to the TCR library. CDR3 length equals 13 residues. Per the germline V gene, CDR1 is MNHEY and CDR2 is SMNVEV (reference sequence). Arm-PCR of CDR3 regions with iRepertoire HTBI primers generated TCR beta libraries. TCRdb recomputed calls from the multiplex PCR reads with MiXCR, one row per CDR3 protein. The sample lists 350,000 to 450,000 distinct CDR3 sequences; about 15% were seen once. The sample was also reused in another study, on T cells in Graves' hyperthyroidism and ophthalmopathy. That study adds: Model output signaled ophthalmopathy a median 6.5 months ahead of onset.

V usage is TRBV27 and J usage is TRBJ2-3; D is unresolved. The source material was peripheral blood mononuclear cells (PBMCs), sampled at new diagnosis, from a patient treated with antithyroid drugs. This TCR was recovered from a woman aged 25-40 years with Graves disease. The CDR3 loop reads CASSLFGTDMQYF. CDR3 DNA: TGTGCCAGCAGTTTATTCGGCACAGATATGCAGTATTTT.